This T cell receptor (beta chain) was documented in a study of cytomegalovirus exposure and HLA in healthy donors. Study overall: The Caucasian-associated ancestry cluster contained 65% to 85% of the approximately 400 genotyped donors.

Overall study results and limits: When a later analysis was performed, an Asian-associated ancestry cluster reportedly had fewer N-insertions than the approximately 700-donor mean. Later on, analysis showed that most CMV-associated TCR beta chains appeared to be HLA-restricted.

The CDR3 sequence is 15 residues long. Looked up from germline, CDR1 is LGHNA and CDR2 is YSLEER. Trimming shortened V by 0 bases and J by 0 bases, and 6 bases separated the two germline ends. Primers: 60 Vbeta forward and 13 Jbeta reverse. Repertoires were generated with immunoSEQ multiplex PCR, while TCRdb's copy carries only in-frame clones and drops some. The repertoire consists of 95,000 to 150,000 clones, with about 80% occurring once and the leading ten covering more than 7.5%. Note on this clone: No antigen is known for it.

The sequenced sample was PBMCs. The chain recombines TRBV4-3 with TRBJ2-4; D is ambiguous. The TCR sequence derives from a woman aged 45-59 years in good health and CMV-seropositive. CDR3 protein: CASSQDPLAKNIQYF. DNA of the CDR3: TGCGCCAGCAGCCAAGACCCCCTAGCCAAAAACATTCAGTACTTC.